Each of the 29 T cell receptor beta chains below was sequenced from the same sample in a study of PD-1 blockade in classical Hodgkin lymphoma. Regarding time point: newly diagnosed, previously untreated cHL patient sample. Out of thawed PBMCs, magnetic negative selection purified CD4+ T cells. The repertoire was sequenced with immunoSEQ multiplex PCR; TCRdb's copy has only in-frame clones and lacks some. The data contain nearly 35,000 clones, 75% to 90% of them singletons. The sequenced sample consisted of CD4+ T cells from blood. These receptors were obtained from a human donor with classical Hodgkin lymphoma.

The chain is built from TRBV9 and TRBJ1-3; TRBD1 might be the D (5 bases). The CDR3 length is 17 residues. Trimming took off 0 bases at V and 0 bases at J, with 13 bases between the two ends. CDR1 SGDLS and CDR2 YYNGEE come from the germline V gene. The CDR3 protein is CASSVEAGSHSGNTIYF. The CDR3 nucleotides are TGTGCCAGCAGCGTAGAGGCAGGGAGCCACTCTGGAAACACCATATATTTT.

V gene TRBV18 combines with J gene TRBJ1-4; 8 nucleotides match TRBD1. Germline assignment: CDR1 KGHSH and CDR2 LQKENI. Trimming cost V 1 base and J 8 bases; bases outside gene matches: 6. This CDR3 has 15 amino acids. In DNA, the CDR3 is TGTGCCAGCTCACCACATCAGGGGGCTGAGGAAAAACTGTTTTTT. Amino acid sequence: CASSPHQGAEEKLFF.

This chain joins TRBV6-1 and TRBJ1-1; D not resolved. There are 17 residues in the CDR3. Trimming took 2 bases from V and 0 from J, leaving 16 bases between them. Germline assignment: CDR1 MNHNS and CDR2 SASEGT. The CDR3 DNA reads as TGTGCCAGCAGTGAAATTCTCTTCGGACTCATGAACACTGAAGCTTTCTTT. This translates into CASSEILFGLMNTEAFF.

The V call is TRBV29-1, the J call TRBJ2-3, with 7 bases lining up with TRBD2. The CDR3 is made up of 12 amino acids. V lost 7 bases and J lost 2; bases outside the gene matches: 3. From germline, CDR1 is SQVTM and CDR2 ANQGSEA. CDR3 nucleotides: TGCAGCGGTAGCGGGTCCACAGATACGCAGTATTTT. Protein sequence: CSGSGSTDTQYF.

CDR3 sequence (DNA): TGTGCCAGCAGCTACGCAGGGGGGAGGAACACTGAAGCTTTCTTT. The encoded protein is CASSYAGGRNTEAFF. V and J are TRBV5-4 and TRBJ1-1; 7 bases fit TRBD1. Trimming took 3 bases from V and 1 from J; bases not matched to a gene: 6. CDR1 and CDR2 from the germline V gene are SGHNT and YYREEE (reference sequence). The CDR3 length is 15 residues.

V and J are TRBV15 and TRBJ2-7; D may correspond to TRBD1 or TRBD2 (5 bases each). Trimming took 5 bases from V and 6 from J, leaving 17 bases between them. CDR1 is LNHNV and CDR2 is YYDKDF in the germline V gene (reference sequence). This CDR3 region has 14 residues. CDR3 nucleotides: TGTGCCACCAGCGGCCATCTAGTGGGGACCGAGCAGTACTTC. It encodes CATSGHLVGTEQYF.

V usage is TRBV6-5 and J usage is TRBJ2-7, with a tentative D call TRBD1 (6 bases). Germline CDR1 and CDR2: MNHEY and SVGAGI. V was pared by 8 bases and J by 1 base, with 9 bases between. This CDR3 has 12 residues. As DNA, the CDR3 is TGTGCCAGCGGTACAGGGTCCTACGAGCAGTACTTC. Amino acids: CASGTGSYEQYF.

The gene calls are TRBV28 and TRBJ1-2; TRBD1 matches at 7 bases. V was pared by 6 bases and J by 4 bases, with 11 bases of the junction left unmatched. CDR1 is MDHEN and CDR2 is SYDVKM in the germline V gene. The CDR3 sequence is 15 residues long. CDR3 region: CASSPPIRTGYGYTF. For the CDR3, the DNA is TGTGCCAGCAGCCCTCCCATCAGGACAGGCTATGGCTACACCTTC.

The chain carries TRBV15 and TRBJ2-1, with a weak D call TRBD2 (5 bases). This CDR3 has 15 residues. Trimming took 0 bases from V and 0 from J, leaving 6 bases between them. The V gene's germline CDR1 is LNHNV and CDR2 YYDKDF (reference sequence). Written as DNA, the CDR3 is TGTGCCACCAGCAGAGACCGGGGCTCCTACAATGAGCAGTTCTTC. Protein sequence: CATSRDRGSYNEQFF.

V and J are TRBV4-1 and TRBJ2-7; perhaps TRBD1 as D (6 bases). This CDR3 is 16 amino acids long. Germline lookup yields CDR1 MGHRA and CDR2 YSYEKL. V was clipped by 2 bases and J by 0 bases, with 14 bases between them. The CDR3, as DNA: TGCGCCAGCAGCCAATCAGGGGTAACCATCTCCTACGAGCAGTACTTC. It translates to CASSQSGVTISYEQYF.

This chain's CDR3 is CASTSSTDTQYF. As DNA, the CDR3 is TGTGCCAGCACCTCCAGCACAGATACGCAGTATTTT. The chain carries TRBV28 and TRBJ2-3; unclear D gene. With 7 bases removed from V and 0 bases from J, the gap between germline ends came to 5 bases. This CDR3 is 12 amino acids long. Germline lookup yields CDR1 MDHEN and CDR2 SYDVKM.

Written as DNA, the CDR3 is TGTGCCAGCAGTCCGGGACAGGGTTCTCGCGCTGAAGCTTTCTTT. Its translation is CASSPGQGSRAEAFF. The chain links TRBV2 to TRBJ1-1; 9 positions match TRBD1. This CDR3 has 15 amino acids. Trimming cost V 5 bases and J 6 bases; bases outside gene matches: 10. Looked up from germline, CDR1 is SNHLY and CDR2 is FYNNEI.

This chain joins TRBV5-6 and TRBJ1-1; D is perhaps TRBD1 (6 bases). With 2 bases removed from V and 11 bases from J, the gap between germline ends came to 13 bases. From germline, CDR1 is SGHDT and CDR2 YYEEEE. The CDR3 consists of 12 residues. This chain's CDR3 is CASSLNRAAAFF. The DNA of the CDR3 is TGTGCCAGCAGCTTAAACAGGGCGGCGGCTTTCTTT.

The CDR3 is CASSPAPTHQPQHF. CDR3 nucleotides: TGTGCCAGCTCACCCGCCCCCACCCATCAGCCCCAGCATTTT. V and J are TRBV18 and TRBJ1-5; D gene unclear. Trimming pared 3 bases from V and 5 bases from J, leaving 11 bases between. CDR3 length: 14 amino acids. CDR1 is KGHSH and CDR2 is LQKENI in the germline V gene.

The chain is built from TRBV28 and TRBJ2-7; 8 positions match TRBD2. Losses at the gene ends were 5 bases for V and 3 bases for J; bases not matched to a gene: 6. This CDR3 is 14 amino acids long. CDR1 MDHEN and CDR2 SYDVKM come from the germline V gene. The CDR3 DNA reads as TGTGCCAGCAGTATAGCGGGGATTAACTACGAGCAGTACTTC. It specifies CASSIAGINYEQYF.

The chain combines TRBV9 with TRBJ2-4; perhaps TRBD2 as D (6 bases). Trimming shortened V by 1 base and J by 0 bases, and 11 bases separated the two germline ends. Germline CDR1 reads SGDLS; CDR2 reads YYNGEE. The CDR3 totals 16 residues. CDR3 in DNA: TGTGCCAGCAGCGTAACGGGCGGGGTAGCCAAAAACATTCAGTACTTC. Translating gives CASSVTGGVAKNIQYF. The full variable domain, with the rest looked up from reference TRBV9 and TRBJ2-4, is DSGVTQTPKHLITATGQRVTLRCSPRSGDLSVYWYQQSLDQGLQFLIQYYNGEERAKGNILERFSAQQFPDLHSELNLSSLELGDSALYFCASSVTGGVAKNIQYFGAGTRLSVL.

The chain employs TRBV6-5 and TRBJ1-1; D might be TRBD1 (6 bases). Germline V CDR1 and CDR2: MNHEY, SVGAGI. The CDR3 runs 14 residues. Trimming pared 2 bases from V and 8 bases from J, leaving 15 bases between. The CDR3 DNA sequence: TGTGCCAGCAGTTACAGGGCAGGGGCTAGGGAAGCTTTCTTT. Protein product: CASSYRAGAREAFF.

The gene calls are TRBV18 and TRBJ1-1; no reliable D call. Trimming took 6 bases from V and 1 from J, leaving 15 bases between them. This CDR3 spans 15 amino acids. Germline CDR1 and CDR2: KGHSH and LQKENI. The CDR3 here is CASSPGAGPNTEAFF. The CDR3 nucleotides are TGTGCCAGCTCCCCCGGCGCCGGACCGAACACTGAAGCTTTCTTT.

The CDR3 DNA reads TGCGCCAGCGGATCTACCCCGGATGGCTACACCTTC. It codes for CASGSTPDGYTF. This chain uses TRBV5-1 with TRBJ1-2, with unresolved D. Germline CDR1 reads SGHRS; CDR2 reads YFSETQ. V was cut by 7 bases and J by 6 bases, with 13 bases left in between. This CDR3 contains 12 residues.

The chain joins TRBV25-1 to TRBJ2-1; TRBD2 matches at 9 bases. Germline assignment: CDR1 MGHDK and CDR2 SYGVNS. The CDR3 is 16 residues long. Losses at the gene ends were 0 bases for V and 8 bases for J; bases not matched to a gene: 8. This CDR3 is CASSEYAGGASHEQFF. CDR3 coding DNA: TGTGCCAGCAGTGAATACGCGGGGGGGGCATCCCATGAGCAGTTCTTC.

This clone was seen more than once but under ten times. The V and J genes are TRBV5-8 and TRBJ2-7; the D gene is possibly TRBD1 (5 bases). The ends were cut back, 1 base at V and 3 bases at J, with 8 bases in the middle. Germline loops: CDR1 SGHTS, CDR2 YDEGEE. This CDR3 comprises 13 residues. The CDR3 DNA reads as TGTGCCAGCAGCTTGTCCAGGGACTACGAGCAGTACTTC. Encoded protein: CASSLSRDYEQYF.

V gene TRBV27 combines with J gene TRBJ2-3; D perhaps matches TRBD1 (6 bases). The CDR3 is 17 residues long. Germline-derived CDR1 and CDR2 are MNHEY and SMNVEV (reference sequence). V gave up 5 bases and J gave up 3 bases, with 21 bases separating them. The CDR3 DNA is TGTGCCAGCAGTACAGCACCGAAGGACAGACTAACAGATACGCAGTATTTT. It specifies CASSTAPKDRLTDTQYF.

The chain employs TRBV7-9 and TRBJ2-1, with 9 bases aligning to TRBD1. The germline V gene has CDR1 SEHNR and CDR2 FQNEAQ (reference sequence). CDR3 size: 14 residues. The V segment lost 3 bases and the J segment 7 bases; nucleotides outside the gene matches: 4. The CDR3 spells CASSLTGGLNEQFF. As DNA, the CDR3 is TGTGCCAGCAGCTTGACAGGGGGGTTGAATGAGCAGTTCTTC. Variable domain in full (rest from reference TRBV7-9 and TRBJ2-1): DTGVSQNPRHKITKRGQNVTFRCDPISEHNRLYWYRQTLGQGPEFLTYFQNEAQLEKSRLLSDRFSAERPKGSFSTLEIQRTEQGDSAMYLCASSLTGGLNEQFFGPGTRLTVL.

The V gene is TRBV12-2, the J gene TRBJ2-7; the table assigns TRBD2, which was not confirmed against the DNA. TRBV12-2 is noted as a pseudogene. There are 15 residues in the CDR3. CDR3 nucleotides: TGTGCAAGTCGCTCCCCGGACGGGAGGGAGTGTGAGCAGTACTTC. Amino acid sequence: CASRSPDGRECEQYF.

The chain links TRBV14 to TRBJ2-5; a possible D gene is TRBD1 (6 bases). There are 16 residues in the CDR3. Between the trimmed V and J ends, which lost 0 bases and 7 bases, there was a span of 18 bases. Germline loops: CDR1 SGHDN, CDR2 FVKESK. The CDR3 nucleotides are TGTGCCAGCAGCCAAGATTTCCCCGGCAGGGGAGCGACCCAGTACTTC. Amino acid sequence: CASSQDFPGRGATQYF.

This clone was detected only once. This sequence joins TRBV6-1 and TRBJ1-2; 11 bases agree with TRBD1. The CDR3 has 18 amino acids. Germline V lookup: CDR1 MNHNS, CDR2 SASEGT. The V and J ends lost 0 bases and 3 bases, in that order; junction bases with no gene match: 9. CDR3 DNA sequence: TGTGCCAGCAGTGAAGCGCTTCAACGGACAGGGGGCGACTATGGCTACACCTTC. This sequence encodes CASSEALQRTGGDYGYTF.

The count of this clone is one. The chain links TRBV7-9 to TRBJ1-4, with D maybe TRBD1 (5 bases). The CDR3 is 15 amino acids. Trimming left V 5 bases short and J 3 bases short, with 13 bases between. The germline CDR1 and CDR2 sequences are SEHNR and FQNEAQ (reference sequence). CDR3 coding DNA: TGTGCCAGCAGCGAGGGGCTCGGGGCTAATGAAAAACTGTTTTTT. Translating gives CASSEGLGANEKLFF.

The V gene is TRBV28, the J gene TRBJ2-7, with D tentatively TRBD2 (5 bases). CDR1 is MDHEN, CDR2 SYDVKM, per germline. V dropped 2 bases and J dropped 4 bases, with 9 bases sitting between them. This CDR3 contains 13 residues. The CDR3: CASSLPGEYEQYF. The CDR3 DNA sequence: TGTGCCAGCAGTTTACCCGGGGAGTACGAGCAGTACTTC.

The chain combines TRBV9 with TRBJ1-2, with 7 bases lining up with TRBD1. This CDR3 has 17 residues. V lost 0 bases, J lost 2 bases, and 10 bases stayed unmatched. CDR1 is SGDLS, CDR2 YYNGEE, per germline. The CDR3 DNA is TGTGCCAGCAGCGTAGTTCTCAGATGGGACAGCAACTATGGCTACACCTTC. Translating gives CASSVVLRWDSNYGYTF.